This TCR beta chain was retrieved from a study of CD8 T cells in Susac syndrome. CD8+ and CD4+ T cells were negatively isolated; TEMRA cells were FACS-enriched. Random hexamers were used to reverse transcribe an amount of roughly 0.5 to 1 ug RNA. Amplification of TCR beta CDR3 by immunoSEQ multiplex PCR spanned 54 Vbeta and 13 Jbeta. TCRdb reanalysed the immunoSEQ multiplex PCR reads using MiXCR and keeps one entry per CDR3 protein. The data hold about 300,000 distinct CDR3 sequences, with around 85% observed a single time. Sequenced: CD8+ T cells from PBMCs. The clonotype comes from a human donor with multiple sclerosis.

The CDR3 here is CASSSPGISGGETQYF. In DNA form, the CDR3 reads TGTGCCAGCAGTTCCCCCGGGATTAGCGGTGGGGAGACCCAGTACTTC. The chain links TRBV12-3 or TRBV12-4 to TRBJ2-5; D may be TRBD2 (6 bases). Trimming shortened V by 4 bases and J by 5 bases, and 20 bases separated the two germline ends. This CDR3 has 16 residues.